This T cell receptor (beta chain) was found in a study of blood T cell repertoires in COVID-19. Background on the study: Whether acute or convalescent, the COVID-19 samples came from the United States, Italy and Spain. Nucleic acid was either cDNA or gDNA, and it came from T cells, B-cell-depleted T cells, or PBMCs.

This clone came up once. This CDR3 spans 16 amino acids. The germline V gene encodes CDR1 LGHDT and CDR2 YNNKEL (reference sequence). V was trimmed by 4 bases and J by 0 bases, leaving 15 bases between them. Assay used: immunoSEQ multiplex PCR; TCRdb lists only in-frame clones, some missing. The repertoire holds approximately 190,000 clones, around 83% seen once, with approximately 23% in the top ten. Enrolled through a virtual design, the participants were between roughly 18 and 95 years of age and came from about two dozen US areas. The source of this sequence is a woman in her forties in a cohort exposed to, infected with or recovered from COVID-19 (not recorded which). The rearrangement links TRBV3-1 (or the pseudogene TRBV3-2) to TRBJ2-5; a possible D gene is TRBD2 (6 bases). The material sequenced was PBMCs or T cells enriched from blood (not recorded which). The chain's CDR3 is CASSPTGTLNQETQYF. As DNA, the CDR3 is TGTGCCAGCAGCCCGACCGGGACTTTAAACCAAGAGACCCAGTACTTC.